A selection of T cell receptor beta chains follows, all from one sample in a study of siplizumab effects on memory and regulatory T cells. Clones were sequenced by immunoSEQ multiplex PCR, and TCRdb holds only the in-frame ones, with some missing. The data show about 100,000 clones, 91% seen once. The sample was CD4+ T cells sorted from blood. The receptor set was obtained from a human donor in good health. The CDR3 runs from the conserved cysteine through the conserved F or W. D genes are given only for firm matches. The size of a clone is reported for some rows only, either as once, few or many, or as a class for expanded clones.

CDR3 protein	CDR3 DNA	clone size	V gene	D gene	J gene
CASSLGGVGNNEQFF	TGCGCCAGCAGCTTAGGGGGGGTTGGAAACAATGAGCAGTTCTTC	.	TRBV5-1	.	TRBJ2-1
CASSSSDRVTYEQYF	TGTGCCAGCAGCTCCTCCGACAGGGTGACCTACGAGCAGTACTTC	.	TRBV5-6	TRBD1	TRBJ2-7
CASSTSGGPYEQYF	TGTGCCAGTAGTACTAGCGGGGGGCCATACGAGCAGTACTTC	.	TRBV19	TRBD2	TRBJ2-7
CASSHRPPRESGQFF	TGTGCCAGCAGCCACCGCCCCCCGAGGGAAAGCGGGCAGTTCTTC	once	TRBV14	.	TRBJ2-1
CASSYSGTAIYEQYF	TGTGCCAGCAGTTACTCCGGGACAGCGATTTACGAGCAGTACTTC	.	TRBV6-5	TRBD1	TRBJ2-7
CASRAPGGVLNEQFF	TGTGCCAGCAGAGCCCCGGGCGGGGTCCTAAATGAGCAGTTCTTC	.	TRBV2	.	TRBJ2-1
CASTPRGFGSSGANVLTF	TGTGCCAGCACCCCCCGGGGGTTCGGGAGTTCGGGGGCCAACGTCCTGACTTTC	.	TRBV28	.	TRBJ2-6
CASSLLPGQPNSPLHF	TGTGCCAGCAGTTTATTACCGGGACAGCCCAATTCACCCCTCCACTTT	once	TRBV28	TRBD1	TRBJ1-6
CASSLGLAGDEQYF	TGTGCCAGCAGCTTGGGACTAGCAGGTGACGAGCAGTACTTC	.	TRBV9	TRBD2	TRBJ2-7
CASSPTPPFEGYTF	TGTGCCAGCAGCCCCACCCCCCCCTTCGAGGGCTACACCTTC	once	TRBV7-2	.	TRBJ1-2
CASSFGQGEGYTF	TGTGCCAGCAGCTTCGGTCAGGGCGAAGGCTACACCTTC	.	TRBV7-9	.	TRBJ1-2
CASSVRLAGGQDTQYF	TGTGCCAGCAGCGTACGACTAGCGGGGGGTCAAGATACGCAGTATTTT	.	TRBV9	TRBD2	TRBJ2-3
CASNRRPTDTQYF	TGTGCCAGCAACCGGCGCCCCACAGATACGCAGTATTTT	.	TRBV9	.	TRBJ2-3
CASMAAGGSAYEQYF	TGTGCCAGCATGGCGGCGGGGGGGTCGGCGTACGAGCAGTACTTC	once	TRBV6-5	TRBD2	TRBJ2-7
CASSSRGSERQETQYF	TGTGCCAGCAGCTCCAGGGGATCAGAGCGACAAGAGACCCAGTACTTC	.	TRBV7-2	.	TRBJ2-5
CASSMGFPNTEAFF	TGCGCCAGCAGCATGGGATTTCCAAACACTGAAGCTTTCTTT	once	TRBV5-1	.	TRBJ1-1
CASSLRQGDEKLFF	TGCGCCAGCAGCCTTCGACAGGGAGATGAAAAACTGTTTTTT	once	TRBV5-1	TRBD1	TRBJ1-4
CASSQVGTGIQYF	TGTGCCAGCAGCCAAGTGGGGACCGGGATACAGTACTTC	.	TRBV14	.	TRBJ2-4
CASSYSRQGPYEQYF	TGTGCCAGCAGTTACTCCAGACAGGGTCCCTACGAGCAGTACTTC	.	TRBV6-5	TRBD1	TRBJ2-7
CASSLTGTINQPQHF	TGTGCCAGCAGCCTTACTGGCACTATTAATCAGCCCCAGCATTTT	.	TRBV7-2	.	TRBJ1-5
CASSHSGSGNTIYF	TGTGCCAGCAGCCATTCAGGGTCTGGAAACACCATATATTTT	.	TRBV14	.	TRBJ1-3
CASEGSNTYEQYF	TGTGCCAGTGAGGGGTCCAATACCTACGAGCAGTACTTC	.	TRBV25-1	.	TRBJ2-7
CASSLATGPNYGYTF	TGCGCCAGCAGCTTGGCCACGGGCCCGAACTATGGCTACACCTTC	.	TRBV5-1	.	TRBJ1-2
CASSSPSGSSYNEQFF	TGTGCCAGCAGCTCTCCCTCGGGGAGCTCCTACAATGAGCAGTTCTTC	.	TRBV7-8	.	TRBJ2-1